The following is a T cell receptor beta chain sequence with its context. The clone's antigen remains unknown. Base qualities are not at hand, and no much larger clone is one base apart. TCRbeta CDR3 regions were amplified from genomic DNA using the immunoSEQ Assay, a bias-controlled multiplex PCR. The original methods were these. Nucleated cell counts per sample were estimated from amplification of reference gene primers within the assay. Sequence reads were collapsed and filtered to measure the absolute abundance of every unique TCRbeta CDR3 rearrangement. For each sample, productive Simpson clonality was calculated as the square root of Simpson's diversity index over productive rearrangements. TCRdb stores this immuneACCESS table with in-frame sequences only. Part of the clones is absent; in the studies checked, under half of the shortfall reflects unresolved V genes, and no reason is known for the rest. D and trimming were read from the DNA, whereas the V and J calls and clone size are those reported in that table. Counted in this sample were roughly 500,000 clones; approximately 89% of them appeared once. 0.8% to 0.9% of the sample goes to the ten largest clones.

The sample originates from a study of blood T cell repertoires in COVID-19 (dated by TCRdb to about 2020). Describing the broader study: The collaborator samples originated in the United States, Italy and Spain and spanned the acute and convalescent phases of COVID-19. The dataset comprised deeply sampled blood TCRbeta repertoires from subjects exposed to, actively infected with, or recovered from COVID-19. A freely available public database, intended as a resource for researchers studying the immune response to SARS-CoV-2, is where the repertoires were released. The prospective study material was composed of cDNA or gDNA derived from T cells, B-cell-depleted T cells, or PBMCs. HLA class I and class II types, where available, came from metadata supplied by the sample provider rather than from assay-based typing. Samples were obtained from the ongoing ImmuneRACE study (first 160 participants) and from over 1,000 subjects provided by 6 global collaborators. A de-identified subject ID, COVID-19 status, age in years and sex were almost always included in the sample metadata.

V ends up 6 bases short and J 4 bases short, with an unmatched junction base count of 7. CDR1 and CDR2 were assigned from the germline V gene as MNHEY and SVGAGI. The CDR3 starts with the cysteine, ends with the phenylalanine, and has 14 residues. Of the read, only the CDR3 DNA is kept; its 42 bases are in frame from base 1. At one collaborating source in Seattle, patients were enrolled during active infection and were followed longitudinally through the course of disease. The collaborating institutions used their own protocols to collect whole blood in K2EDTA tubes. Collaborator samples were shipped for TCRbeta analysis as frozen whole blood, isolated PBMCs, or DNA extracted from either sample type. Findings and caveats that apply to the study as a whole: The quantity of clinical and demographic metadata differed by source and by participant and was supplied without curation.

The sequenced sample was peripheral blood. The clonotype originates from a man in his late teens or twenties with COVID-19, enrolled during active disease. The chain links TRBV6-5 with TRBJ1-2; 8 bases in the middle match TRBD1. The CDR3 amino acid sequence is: CASSTGTGVYGYTF. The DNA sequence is TGTGCCAGCAGCACCGGGACAGGAGTCTATGGCTACACCTTC.